The rows below give T cell receptor beta chains drawn from one sample of a study of response to subunit inactivated influenza vaccine. TCRdb re-called the RT-PCR reads through MiXCR, storing one row per CDR3 protein. The sample gives approximately 500,000 distinct CDR3 sequences, under 30% of which show up once; 2.5% to 3% is in the top ten. These data were also filed under a second study, of T cells expressing NK-cell markers.

The source was CD4+ T cells sorted from PBMCs, collected approximately 13 days after vaccination. The receptors here all came from a man aged 50-59 years who received an inactivated influenza vaccine. CDR3s include the opening cysteine and the closing phenylalanine or tryptophan. D genes are given only for firm matches. A row's size may be missing; if present it is once, few, many or a size class.

J | size | D | length | V | DNA | CDR3
TRBJ2-3 | NA | TRBD2 | 17 | TRBV28 | TGTGCCAGCAGTTTATGGGCTAGCGGGAGAGGGACAGATACGCAGTATTTT | CASSLWASGRGTDTQYF
TRBJ1-1 | few | NA | 14 | TRBV7-7 | TGTGCTAGCAGCCCAATGACAGGGAACACTGAAGCTTTCTTT | CASSPMTGNTEAFF
TRBJ1-2 | NA | NA | 16 | TRBV6-1 | TGTGCCAGCAGTGAATTGGGCTATGGGGGCGAGGGTGGCTACACCTTC | CASSELGYGGEGGYTF
TRBJ2-2 | few | NA | 15 | TRBV5-1 | TGCGCCAGCAGCCCCCAAGGGGGTAGCGCCGGGGAGCTGTTTTTT | CASSPQGGSAGELFF
TRBJ2-3 | few | NA | 15 | TRBV7-9 | TGTGCCAGCAGCTCCGGGACGCAGCGAGGAGATACGCAGTATTTT | CASSSGTQRGDTQYF
TRBJ2-5 | NA | TRBD1 | 16 | TRBV4-2 | TGTGCCAGCAGCCAAGTAGGCGGGGACAGGAGAGAGACCCAGTACTTC | CASSQVGGDRRETQYF
TRBJ2-6 | NA | NA | 16 | TRBV28 | TGTGCCAGCAACGAGGAAACCGTTACAGGGGCCAACGTCCTGACTTTC | CASNEETVTGANVLTF
TRBJ2-1 | once | TRBD2 | 16 | TRBV11-3 | TGTGCCAGCAGCCAAAGAGCGGGGGCATCTTGGAATGAGCAGTTCTTC | CASSQRAGASWNEQFF
TRBJ2-5 | many | TRBD2 | 17 | TRBV7-6 | TGTGCCAGCAGCTCCGACTTTGGGGCGGGAGGCCGCTGGACCCAGTACTTC | CASSSDFGAGGRWTQYF
TRBJ2-4 | NA | NA | 15 | TRBV4-3 | TGCGCCAGCAGCCAAGACGGGGCCGCCAAAAACATTCAGTACTTC | CASSQDGAAKNIQYF
TRBJ2-5 | NA | TRBD2 | 16 | TRBV6-2/TRBV6-3 | TGTGCCAGCAGTTACTCGAGTAGTAGCGGGAGAGAGACCCAGTACTTC | CASSYSSSSGRETQYF
TRBJ2-7 | few | TRBD2 | 15 | TRBV7-2 | TGTGCCAGCAGCTTAGCGTCCATAGCGGGTGGCGAGCAGTACTTC | CASSLASIAGGEQYF
TRBJ1-4 | few | NA | 14 | TRBV20-1 | TGCAGTGCTAGATCGACAGCAAATTCTGAAAAACTGTTTTTT | CSARSTANSEKLFF
TRBJ2-3 | few | NA | 16 | TRBV20-1 | TGCAGTTCCACATTCCACTTGGGGGCTAGCACAGATACGCAGTATTTT | CSSTFHLGASTDTQYF
TRBJ2-2 | NA | NA | 16 | TRBV15 | TGTGCCACCAGCAGAGAACGTCTAGCGAACACCGGGGAGCTGTTTTTT | CATSRERLANTGELFF
TRBJ1-2 | many | NA | 11 | TRBV20-1 | TGCAGTGCCTACAGGGCCCCGAGCTACACCTTC | CSAYRAPSYTF
TRBJ1-1 | NA | NA | 15 | TRBV7-9 | TGTGCCAGCAGGTTCTCTACCGAAGATCACACTGAAGCTTTCTTT | CASRFSTEDHTEAFF
TRBJ1-3 | few | NA | 15 | TRBV7-8 | TGTGCCAGCAGCTCCCTTTTAAAGACTGGAAACACCATATATTTT | CASSSLLKTGNTIYF
TRBJ1-6 | NA | NA | 13 | TRBV10-3 | TGTGCCATCAGCCCTGACAGAAATTCACCCCTCCACTTT | CAISPDRNSPLHF
TRBJ1-3 | few | NA | 13 | TRBV12-3/TRBV12-4 | TGTGCCAGCGTTTCGGAGGGGGGAAACACCATATATTTT | CASVSEGGNTIYF
TRBJ1-1 | NA | NA | 16 | TRBV4-1 | TGCGCCAGCAGCCAAGGCGGCAGGGGCCGGAGGACTGAAGCTTTCTTT | CASSQGGRGRRTEAFF
TRBJ2-1 | NA | NA | 20 | TRBV21-1 | TGTGCCAGCACCCCCTCTCAGGGGGCGTCCCGGGCTCAATTTACAATTGAGCAGTTCTTC | CASTPSQGASRAQFTIEQFF
TRBJ2-1 | NA | NA | 15 | TRBV12-3/TRBV12-4 | TGTGCCAGCAGTCAAAGAAGCGGGCTTGACAATGAGCAGTTCTTC | CASSQRSGLDNEQFF
TRBJ2-3 | few | NA | 13 | TRBV10-3 | TGTGCCCTGCGGGGGCCCAGCACAGATACGCAGTATTTT | CALRGPSTDTQYF